The rows below give T cell receptor beta chains drawn from one sample of a study of blood T cell repertoires in COVID-19. Libraries were prepared by immunoSEQ multiplex PCR; TCRdb keeps only in-frame clonotypes and omits some of them. The sample gives about 260,000 clones, 87% of which show up once; roughly 1.6% is in the top ten. Sequenced: peripheral blood. The receptor source for this set is a middle-aged woman who had recovered from COVID-19. Each CDR3 is given with its conserved first and last residue. Fields, in order: clone size, J gene, V gene, D gene, CDR3 DNA, CDR3 protein. A D gene is named only where the DNA matches it firmly. Size tells how often a clone was seen (once, few, many) or the class of an expanded clone, and some rows leave it out.

clone_size: NA; j_call: TRBJ1-4; v_call: TRBV5-6; d_call: TRBD1; cdr3_nt: TGTGCCAGCAGCGGTGAACAGGGGGCGTATGAAAAACTGTTTTTT; cdr3_aa: CASSGEQGAYEKLFF
clone_size: NA; j_call: TRBJ2-6; v_call: TRBV29-1; d_call: NA; cdr3_nt: TGCAGCGTTGAGGAGGGTGCTGGGGCCAACGTCCTGACTTTC; cdr3_aa: CSVEEGAGANVLTF
clone_size: NA; j_call: TRBJ2-5; v_call: TRBV5-1; d_call: TRBD2; cdr3_nt: TGCGCCAGCAGCTTGGCCAAATCGGCTAGCGGGGTGCGTAAAGAGACCCAGTACTTC; cdr3_aa: CASSLAKSASGVRKETQYF
clone_size: NA; j_call: TRBJ2-3; v_call: TRBV9; d_call: TRBD2; cdr3_nt: TGTGCCAGCAGCTCCGGACTAGTCAGCACAGATACGCAGTATTTT; cdr3_aa: CASSSGLVSTDTQYF
clone_size: NA; j_call: TRBJ2-3; v_call: TRBV7-7; d_call: TRBD1; cdr3_nt: TGTGCCAGCAGCCTCGACAGGGTTGCCACGCAGTATTTT; cdr3_aa: CASSLDRVATQYF
clone_size: NA; j_call: TRBJ1-1; v_call: TRBV30; d_call: NA; cdr3_nt: TGTGCCTGGAGTGTCGGACAGTCCTACACTGAAGCTTTCTTT; cdr3_aa: CAWSVGQSYTEAFF
clone_size: once; j_call: TRBJ1-1; v_call: TRBV18; d_call: TRBD1; cdr3_nt: TGTGCCAGCTCACCTCAGGGGGCGGACACTGAAGCTTTCTTT; cdr3_aa: CASSPQGADTEAFF
clone_size: NA; j_call: TRBJ1-2; v_call: TRBV9; d_call: TRBD1; cdr3_nt: TGTGCCAGCAGCGGACCCGGAAACTACCGGGACAGGGGTCGAGGCTACACCTTC; cdr3_aa: CASSGPGNYRDRGRGYTF
clone_size: NA; j_call: TRBJ2-1; v_call: TRBV6-2/TRBV6-3; d_call: TRBD2; cdr3_nt: TGTGCCAGCAGTTATCAATTTAGCGGGGGGGCCCATGAGCAGTTCTTC; cdr3_aa: CASSYQFSGGAHEQFF
clone_size: few; j_call: TRBJ2-2; v_call: TRBV6-2/TRBV6-3; d_call: NA; cdr3_nt: TGTGCCAGCAGTTACGGCGGGACCGGGGAGCTGTTTTTT; cdr3_aa: CASSYGGTGELFF
clone_size: NA; j_call: TRBJ2-1; v_call: TRBV27; d_call: TRBD2; cdr3_nt: TGTGCCAGCAGTCTAGGGACTAGCGGGGGGGTCAAGTTCTTC; cdr3_aa: CASSLGTSGGVKFF
clone_size: few; j_call: TRBJ1-1; v_call: TRBV3-1/TRBV3-2; d_call: NA; cdr3_nt: TGTGCCAGCAGCCAAGACCACGGGAACACTGAAGCTTTCTTT; cdr3_aa: CASSQDHGNTEAFF
clone_size: NA; j_call: TRBJ1-2; v_call: TRBV27; d_call: NA; cdr3_nt: TGTGCCAGCAGTTTTGGAGGGGCTTATGGCTACACCTTC; cdr3_aa: CASSFGGAYGYTF